This T cell receptor beta chain was captured by sequencing in a study of neurological immune-mediated disorders. Points from the study as a whole: The greatest degree of TCR clonal expansion was observed in HTLV-1-associated myelopathy, with the lowest in multiple sclerosis, below that of healthy controls. No expanded-clone CDR3 amino acid sequence recurred across subjects, suggesting private TCR-beta repertoires.

In this sample, this clonotype turned up many times. The antigen is unknown. 2 million unsorted PBMCs were stored in RNAlater at -80 °C before RNA extraction. The CDR3 totals 14 residues. Germline assignment: CDR1 SGHDN and CDR2 FVKESK. The ends were cut back, 0 bases at V and 7 bases at J, with 10 bases in the middle. Each CDR3 protein gets one entry after TCRdb re-called the 5' RACE reads with MiXCR. Of some 27,000 distinct CDR3 sequences listed, less than 8.5% are singletons. The clonotype was recovered from a woman in her forties or fifties in good health. This chain links TRBV14 with TRBJ2-1, with D perhaps TRBD2 (5 bases). The sample was PBMCs. CDR3: CASSQDLPGNEQFF. Here the CDR3 DNA reads TGTGCCAGCAGCCAAGATCTTCCGGGAAATGAGCAGTTCTTC.